These T cell receptor beta chains were read from a single sample in a study of shared clonotypes between healthy human individuals. The assay was immunoSEQ multiplex PCR, and TCRdb's table has in-frame clones only and misses some. The sample shows a few million clones, 90% to 96% of them seen only once. Material for sequencing was naive CD4+ T cells sorted from blood. The source of these receptors is a man younger than 35 in good health. CDR3s include the opening cysteine and the closing phenylalanine or tryptophan. The D gene is left open where the match is weak. Expanded clones are given a class, and other clones once, few, many or no size at all.

len,v_gene,j_gene,d_gene,abundance,CDR3aa,CDR3nt
12,TRBV7-8,TRBJ2-3,.,once,CASSAPVDTQYF,TGTGCCAGCAGCGCCCCCGTAGATACGCAGTATTTT
16,TRBV4-1,TRBJ2-7,.,.,CASSQAGGFNYYEQYF,TGCGCCAGCAGCCAAGCTGGGGGGTTTAACTACTACGAGCAGTACTTC
16,TRBV5-1,TRBJ2-1,TRBD2,once,CASSLGRERSYNEQFF,TGCGCCAGCAGCTTGGGGCGGGAGCGTTCCTACAATGAGCAGTTCTTC
17,TRBV7-6,TRBJ2-7,.,.,CASSLLSGAIGFYEQYF,TGTGCCAGCAGCTTATTGTCCGGGGCTATCGGATTCTACGAGCAGTACTTC
17,TRBV18,TRBJ2-5,TRBD1,.,CASSPQRLGQGRETQYF,TGTGCCAGCTCCCCCCAACGCCTGGGACAGGGAAGAGAGACCCAGTACTTC
16,TRBV18,TRBJ2-3,.,once,CASSPPGQVFADTQYF,TGTGCCAGCTCACCACCGGGACAAGTTTTCGCAGATACGCAGTATTTT
12,TRBV6-5,TRBJ2-7,.,once,CASRDSPYEQYF,TGTGCCAGCAGGGACAGTCCCTACGAGCAGTACTTC
15,TRBV21-1,TRBJ1-4,.,.,CASSTSVSSNEKLFF,TGTGCCAGCAGCACCTCTGTCTCAAGTAATGAAAAACTGTTTTTT
15,TRBV10-2,TRBJ2-6,.,.,CASSEWGPGANVLTF,TGCGCCAGCAGTGAATGGGGGCCTGGGGCCAACGTCCTGACTTTC
11,TRBV7-9,TRBJ2-5,.,.,CASTPAETQYF,TGTGCCAGCACCCCGGCGGAGACCCAGTACTTC
13,TRBV27,TRBJ2-7,.,.,CASSLVRDDEQYF,TGTGCCAGCAGTTTGGTTAGGGACGACGAGCAGTACTTC
16,TRBV18,TRBJ1-2,.,.,CASSPLDTGSGYGYTF,TGTGCCAGCTCACCATTGGACACAGGTTCAGGGTATGGCTACACCTTC
12,TRBV6-1,TRBJ1-5,.,.,CASRRGNQPQHF,TGTGCCAGCAGAAGAGGAAATCAGCCCCAGCATTTT
14,TRBV7-9,TRBJ2-5,TRBD2,.,CASSLAGGVETQYF,TGTGCCAGCAGCTTAGCTGGGGGGGTTGAGACCCAGTACTTC
11,TRBV30,TRBJ1-1,.,.,CAWSVGLGAFF,TGTGCCTGGAGTGTAGGGTTGGGGGCTTTCTTT
11,TRBV6-1,TRBJ2-7,.,.,CASMVEYEQYF,TGTGCCAGCATGGTCGAGTACGAGCAGTACTTC
13,TRBV30,TRBJ2-7,TRBD1,.,CAYNRDRGHEQYF,TGTGCCTACAATCGGGACAGGGGACACGAGCAGTACTTC
15,TRBV30,TRBJ2-2,TRBD1,.,CAWRASTGVTGELFF,TGTGCCTGGAGGGCATCGACAGGGGTCACCGGGGAGCTGTTTTTT
15,TRBV19,TRBJ2-2,.,once,CASSIGGGNTGELFF,TGTGCCAGTAGTATAGGAGGGGGGAACACCGGGGAGCTGTTTTTT
15,TRBV10-3,TRBJ1-4,TRBD1,.,CAISESGQGAEKLFF,TGTGCCATCAGTGAGTCCGGGCAGGGGGCGGAAAAACTGTTTTTT
11,TRBV2,TRBJ1-2,TRBD1,.,CASRGGGSYTF,TGTGCCTCCCGAGGGGGCGGTAGCTACACCTTC
14,TRBV5-1,TRBJ2-5,.,.,CASSSGRGGETQYF,TGCGCCAGCAGCTCTGGTCGGGGAGGAGAGACCCAGTACTTC
18,TRBV30,TRBJ2-7,TRBD1,.,CAWSFPGQGVISTHEQYF,TGTGCCTGGAGCTTTCCGGGACAGGGGGTGATATCGACCCACGAGCAGTACTTC
16,TRBV5-1,TRBJ2-6,TRBD1,once,CASTGTGASGANVLTF,TGCGCCAGCACCGGGACAGGGGCCTCTGGGGCCAACGTCCTGACTTTC
15,TRBV6-6,TRBJ2-1,TRBD2,.,CASTVKRETYNEQFF,TGTGCCAGCACTGTCAAGCGGGAAACCTACAATGAGCAGTTCTTC
13,TRBV7-6,TRBJ2-7,.,.,CASSLAPGYEQYF,TGTGCCAGCAGCTTAGCCCCGGGCTACGAGCAGTACTTC
13,TRBV6-5,TRBJ1-5,.,.,CASGRQRDQPQHF,TGTGCCAGCGGGAGACAGCGAGATCAGCCCCAGCATTTT
14,TRBV27,TRBJ1-2,TRBD1,.,CASSKGQDRYGYTF,TGTGCCAGCAGTAAAGGACAGGATCGGTATGGCTACACCTTC
13,TRBV7-8,TRBJ1-2,TRBD1,.,CASSGDRGKGYTF,TGTGCCAGCAGCGGCGACAGGGGGAAAGGCTACACCTTC
15,TRBV7-8,TRBJ1-5,.,once,CASSPQMSEHQPQHF,TGTGCCAGCAGCCCCCAGATGTCCGAACATCAGCCCCAGCATTTT
14,TRBV30,TRBJ1-1,TRBD1,.,CACENRGIGTEAFF,TGTGCCTGCGAAAACAGGGGGATTGGCACTGAAGCTTTCTTT
16,TRBV5-8,TRBJ2-4,TRBD2,.,CASRVRLAGGKNIQYF,TGTGCCAGCAGGGTGCGACTAGCGGGAGGCAAAAACATTCAGTACTTC
17,TRBV6-1,TRBJ2-7,.,once,CASSEPPGSRSGYEQYF,TGTGCCAGCAGTGAACCTCCGGGCAGTCGGTCGGGCTACGAGCAGTACTTC
14,TRBV27,TRBJ1-2,.,.,CASSGLQGRVGYTF,TGTGCCAGCAGTGGCCTTCAGGGGCGGGTAGGCTACACCTTC
14,TRBV13,TRBJ2-1,TRBD2,.,CASSPGRLGNEQFF,TGTGCCAGCAGTCCCGGGAGGCTCGGCAATGAGCAGTTCTTC
14,TRBV4-1,TRBJ1-2,.,.,CASSQVRERYGYTF,TGCGCCAGCAGCCAAGTTAGGGAGAGGTATGGCTACACCTTC
16,TRBV7-9,TRBJ1-4,TRBD1,.,CASSLATGTGGRKLFF,TGTGCCAGCAGCTTAGCGACCGGGACAGGGGGCCGAAAACTGTTTTTT
15,TRBV6-6,TRBJ2-3,TRBD2,.,CATVGSSGEPHTQYF,TGTGCCACGGTGGGGTCTAGCGGGGAGCCACATACGCAGTATTTT
17,TRBV10-3,TRBJ2-3,.,.,CAISDAREIPSTDTQYF,TGTGCCATCAGTGATGCCAGGGAAATCCCTAGCACAGATACGCAGTATTTT
14,TRBV11-2,TRBJ2-1,.,.,CASSLGPGNNEQFF,TGTGCCAGCAGCTTAGGGCCGGGGAACAATGAGCAGTTCTTC
12,TRBV2,TRBJ1-2,.,.,CASRLQGYGYTF,TGTGCCAGCAGGCTACAGGGATATGGCTACACCTTC
15,TRBV30,TRBJ2-4,.,.,CACTGQTEAKNIQYF,TGTGCCTGTACCGGACAGACTGAAGCCAAAAACATTCAGTACTTC
14,TRBV6-5,TRBJ2-7,.,.,CASSVHRDYYEQYF,TGTGCCAGCAGTGTACACAGGGATTACTACGAGCAGTACTTC
12,TRBV14,TRBJ2-7,.,.,CASSPGGYEQYF,TGTGCCAGCAGCCCCGGGGGTTACGAGCAGTACTTC
13,TRBV5-1,TRBJ2-5,.,.,CASSHGGQETQYF,TGCGCCAGCAGCCACGGGGGCCAAGAGACCCAGTACTTC
16,TRBV4-1,TRBJ2-3,.,.,CASSQGDAYITDTQYF,TGCGCCAGCAGCCAAGGGGACGCATACATCACAGATACGCAGTATTTT
16,TRBV28,TRBJ2-3,.,.,CASTLGGAGARDTQYF,TGTGCCAGTACATTAGGGGGTGCGGGGGCGAGGGATACGCAGTATTTT